Presented here are 11 T cell receptor beta chains from one specimen sequenced in a study of patients and donors after allogeneic stem cell transplantation. TCRdb independently ran MiXCR on the RT-PCR reads; one entry per CDR3 protein. This sample carries 800,000 to 1,000,000 distinct CDR3 sequences, over 15% of them seen once, and the ten largest clones take about 6%. The sample taken for sequencing was blood, either unsorted or a sorted T cell fraction (not recorded which). The receptors derive from a human donor who was either an allogeneic HSCT recipient or a stem cell or donor lymphocyte infusion donor (not recorded which). It is not recorded whose cells these are; they may come from a transplant donor.

This clonotype was picked up a small number of times. The chain joins TRBV4-3 to TRBJ2-1; tentatively, D is TRBD2 (7 bases). There are 15 residues in the CDR3. The germline V gene has CDR1 LGHNA and CDR2 YSLEER. With 0 bases removed from V and 6 bases from J, the gap between germline ends came to 12 bases. In nucleotides, the CDR3 is TGCGCCAGCAGCCAAGATTGGGGGGGCTCCAATGAGCAGTTCTTC. This gives the protein CASSQDWGGSNEQFF.

In this sample, this clonotype turned up a few times. The genes are TRBV15 and TRBJ1-4; TRBD1 is a possible D gene (6 bases). CDR1 and CDR2 (germline): LNHNV, YYDKDF (reference sequence). This CDR3 region has 15 residues. V was trimmed by 4 bases and J by 6 bases, leaving 15 bases between them. In DNA, the CDR3 is TGTGCCACCAGCACAGGACAGCCGGGGGATGAAAAACTGTTTTTT. This translates into CATSTGQPGDEKLFF.

This clonotype was observed a few times. This rearrangement joins TRBV12-3 or TRBV12-4 to TRBJ1-4, with TRBD1 identical over 8 bases. The CDR3 sequence is 13 residues long. The trim removed 11 bases at V and 5 bases at J, leaving 7 bases unmatched. CDR3 in DNA: TGTGCCGTACGCAGGACAGGGAATGAAAAACTGTTTTTT. Its translation: CAVRRTGNEKLFF.

This clonotype was detected a few times. The chain combines TRBV7-6 with TRBJ1-6; tentative D call: TRBD1 (5 bases). The length of the CDR3 is 13 residues. CDR1 is SGHVS, CDR2 FNYEAQ, per germline. V dropped 4 bases and J dropped 10 bases, with 11 bases sitting between them. The CDR3 DNA is TGTGCCAGCAGCTCGGACAAAGGCTCACCCCTCCACTTT. It specifies CASSSDKGSPLHF.

This clonotype has only one observation. This sequence joins TRBV4-1 and TRBJ2-7; a possible D gene is TRBD2 (6 bases). The germline V gene has CDR1 MGHRA and CDR2 YSYEKL. V was cut by 3 bases and J by 4 bases, with 10 bases left in between. This CDR3 comprises 13 residues. The CDR3 nucleotides are TGCGCCAGCAGCCACCTCGGGACTTACGAGCAGTACTTC. Amino acids: CASSHLGTYEQYF.

V and J are TRBV3-1 and TRBJ2-2, with D maybe TRBD1 (5 bases). Between the trimmed V and J ends, which lost 3 bases and 3 bases, there was a span of 17 bases. CDR3 length: 17 residues. Germline V gives CDR1 LGHDT, CDR2 YNNKEL (reference sequence). The CDR3 DNA sequence: TGTGCCAGCAGCCAGACAGACTCCCAACCCTACACCGGGGAGCTGTTTTTT. Amino acid sequence: CASSQTDSQPYTGELFF.

The chain links TRBV12-3 or TRBV12-4 to TRBJ2-7, with TRBD2 matching over 8 bases. This CDR3 spans 14 amino acids. After removal of 6 bases from V and 2 bases from J, the junction contained 6 bases not matched to a gene. This chain's CDR3 is CASRGVAGTYEQYF. The CDR3 DNA sequence: TGTGCCAGCAGAGGGGTAGCGGGGACCTACGAGCAGTACTTC.

V usage is TRBV5-1 and J usage is TRBJ2-7, with TRBD2 matching over 11 bases. Losses at the gene ends were 1 base for V and 2 bases for J; bases not matched to a gene: 8. The CDR3 loop spans 17 amino acids. Germline CDR1 SGHRS, CDR2 YFSETQ. Here the CDR3 DNA reads TGCGCCAGCAGCTTGTCGGTAGCGGGGGGGTCTACCTACGAGCAGTACTTC. Translated, it gives CASSLSVAGGSTYEQYF.

The CDR3 DNA is TGTGCCAGCAGTTACTTGACCCAGACAGTAAATTCACCCCTCCACTTT. It is translated as CASSYLTQTVNSPLHF. This rearrangement joins TRBV6-5 to TRBJ1-6; D is possibly TRBD1 (5 bases). There are 16 residues in the CDR3. V lost 1 base and J lost 7, with 14 bases in between. Per the germline V gene, CDR1 is MNHEY and CDR2 is SVGAGI.

This clonotype was picked up a small number of times. J is TRBJ2-1 and V is TRBV5-5, with unresolved D. The CDR3 has 16 amino acids. The germline CDR1 and CDR2 sequences are SGHKS and YYEKEE (reference sequence). V was pared by 0 bases and J by 0 bases, with 10 bases between. CDR3 sequence (DNA): TGTGCCAGCAGCTTGGCGCAGACTCGCTCCTACAATGAGCAGTTCTTC. Amino acid sequence: CASSLAQTRSYNEQFF. The variable domain in full, completed from reference TRBV5-5 and TRBJ2-1, reads DAGVTQSPTHLIKTRGQQVTLRCSPISGHKSVSWYQQVLGQGPQFIFQYYEKEERGRGNFPDRFSARQFPNYSSELNVNALLLGDSALYLCASSLAQTRSYNEQFFGPGTRLTVL.

The chain links TRBV12-3 or TRBV12-4 to TRBJ2-7; 7 nucleotides agree with TRBD2. Unmatched junction bases numbered 4, after V lost 2 bases and J lost 0 bases. The CDR3 totals 15 residues. The CDR3 sequence is CASSLFGRSSYEQYF. CDR3 DNA sequence: TGTGCCAGCAGTTTATTCGGGAGGAGCTCCTACGAGCAGTACTTC.